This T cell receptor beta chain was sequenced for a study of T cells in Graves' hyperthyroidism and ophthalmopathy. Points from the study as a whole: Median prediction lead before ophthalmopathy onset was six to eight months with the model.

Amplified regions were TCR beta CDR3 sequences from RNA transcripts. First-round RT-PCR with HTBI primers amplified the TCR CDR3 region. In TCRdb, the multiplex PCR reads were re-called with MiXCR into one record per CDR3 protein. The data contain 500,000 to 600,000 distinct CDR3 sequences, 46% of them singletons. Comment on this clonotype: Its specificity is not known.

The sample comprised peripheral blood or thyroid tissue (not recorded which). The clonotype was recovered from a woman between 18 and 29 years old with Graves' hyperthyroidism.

CDR3 sequence reads: CASRTQNSPLHF. CDR3 coding DNA: TGTGCCAGCAGGACACAAAATTCACCCCTCCACTTT. J is TRBJ1-6 and V is TRBV2; D not resolved. The germline V gene has CDR1 SNHLY and CDR2 FYNNEI. CDR3 length equals 12 residues. V lost 6 bases to trimming and J lost 7 bases, with 7 bases between them.